Here is one TCR beta chain with its context. These data belong to a study of T cell responses to AZD1222 COVID-19 vaccine. Pooling was applied to second doses at about 4 or about 12 weeks. The germline V gene encodes CDR1 MDHEN and CDR2 SYDVKM. Trimming stripped 1 base from V and 4 bases from J, with 7 bases between. The CDR3 is 14 amino acids. The method was immunoSEQ multiplex PCR; TCRdb's version includes in-frame clones alone and lacks a portion of them. The sample lists 150,000 to 200,000 clones; around nine tenths were seen once. The sample consisted of peripheral blood, taken 28 days after the second AZD1222 dose. V usage is TRBV28 and J usage is TRBJ2-2; D not resolved. This TCR derives from an adult who received the AZD1222 COVID-19 vaccine. CDR3 sequence reads: CASSLSQGTGELFF. CDR3 nucleotide sequence: TGTGCCAGCAGTTTATCCCAAGGCACCGGGGAGCTGTTTTTT. Full variable domain (outside the CDR3, taken from reference TRBV28 and TRBJ2-2): DVKVTQSSRYLVKRTGEKVFLECVQDMDHENMFWYRQDPGLGLRLIYFSYDVKMKEKGDIPEGYSVSREKKERFSLILESASTNQTSMYLCASSLSQGTGELFFGEGSRLTVL.